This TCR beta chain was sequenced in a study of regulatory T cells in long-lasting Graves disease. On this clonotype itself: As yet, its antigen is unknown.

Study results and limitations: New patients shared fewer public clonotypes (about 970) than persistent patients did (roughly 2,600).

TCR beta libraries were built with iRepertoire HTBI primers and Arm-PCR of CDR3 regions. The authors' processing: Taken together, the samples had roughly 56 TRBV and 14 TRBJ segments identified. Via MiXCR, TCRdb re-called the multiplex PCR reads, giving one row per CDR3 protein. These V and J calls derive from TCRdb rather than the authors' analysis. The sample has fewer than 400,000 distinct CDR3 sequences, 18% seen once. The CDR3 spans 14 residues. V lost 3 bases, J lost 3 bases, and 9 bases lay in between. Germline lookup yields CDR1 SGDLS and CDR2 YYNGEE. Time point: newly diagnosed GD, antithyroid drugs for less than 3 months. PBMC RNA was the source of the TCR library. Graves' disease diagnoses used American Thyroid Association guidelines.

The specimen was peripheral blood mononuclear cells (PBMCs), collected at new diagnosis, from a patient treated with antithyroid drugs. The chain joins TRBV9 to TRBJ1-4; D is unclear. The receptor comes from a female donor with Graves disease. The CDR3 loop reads CASSEDVANEKLFF. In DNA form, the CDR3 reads TGTGCCAGCAGCGAGGACGTAGCTAATGAAAAACTGTTTTTT.